This T cell receptor beta chain came from a study of blood T cell repertoires in COVID-19 (dated by TCRdb to between 2020 and 2021). For the wider study: Samples from collaborators originated in the United States, Italy and Spain and spanned both the acute and convalescent phases of COVID-19. The prospective study material was composed of cDNA or gDNA derived from T cells, B-cell-depleted T cells, or PBMCs. Deeply sampled blood TCRbeta repertoires from subjects exposed to, actively infected with, or recovered from COVID-19 were included in the dataset. The repertoires were released in a freely available public database intended as a resource for research on the immune response to SARS-CoV-2. Samples were obtained from the ongoing ImmuneRACE study (first 160 participants) and from over a thousand subjects provided by 6 global collaborators. The sample metadata nearly always contained a de-identified subject ID, COVID-19 status, age in years and sex. HLA class I and class II types, where available, came from metadata supplied by the sample provider rather than from assay-based typing.

What the research found in general, with its limitations: The amount of clinical and demographic metadata varied by source and participant and was provided uncurated.

In the case of this clone: It has no known antigen specificity. Nothing much larger sits one base from this clone, and base qualities are not available.

CDR1 SGHTA and CDR2 FQGNSA were looked up in the germline V gene. From the cysteine through the phenylalanine, the CDR3 covers 14 amino acids. The DNA shown is the 42-base CDR3, in frame from base 1. The V and J ends are trimmed by 6 bases and 2 bases, leaving 14 bases between them. TCRbeta CDR3 regions were amplified from genomic DNA using the immunoSEQ Assay, a bias-controlled multiplex PCR. The original pipeline was this. Nucleated cell counts per sample were estimated from amplification of reference gene primers within the assay. Sequence reads were collapsed and filtered to measure the absolute abundance of every unique TCRbeta CDR3 rearrangement. For each sample, productive Simpson clonality was calculated as the square root of Simpson's diversity index over productive rearrangements. Drawn from immuneACCESS, this table holds only the in-frame rearrangements with V and J called that TCRdb kept. Clones are partly lost; checked studies trace under half to an unresolved V gene and leave the rest unexplained. V, J and clone size were drawn from that table, and D and trimming were deduced from the DNA. In all, the sample holds tens of thousands of clones, and around 86% of those were seen once. The leading ten clones occupy around 30% of the sample.

Each collaborating institution followed its own protocols to collect whole blood in K2EDTA tubes. For TCRbeta analysis, collaborators shipped samples as frozen whole blood, isolated PBMCs, or DNA extracted from either of those sample types. This sequence uses TRBV7-2 and TRBJ2-7, with no D gene named confidently. The sample comprised peripheral blood. The receptor was isolated from a woman of 80 years or more with active or convalescent COVID-19. The DNA is as follows: TGTGCCAGCAGTCCTACGAACCCAACCTACGAGCAGTACTTC. This translates into CASSPTNPTYEQYF.